The table lists the clone carrying this T cell receptor beta chain with a few counts. Trimming shortened V by 4 bases and J by 5 bases, and 11 bases separated the two germline ends. The CDR3 totals 13 residues. Germline CDR1 is MGHRA and CDR2 is YSYEKL. Using its own MiXCR run on the RT-PCR reads, TCRdb lists one record per CDR3 protein. The sample has 650,000 to 800,000 distinct CDR3 sequences; 12% to 15% are singletons. The source is a female donor in good health, serving as a healthy control. The chain combines TRBV4-1 with TRBJ2-5; TRBD1 is a possible D gene (6 bases). Material for sequencing was memory CD4+ T cells from blood. The CDR3 reads CASSRQGHETQYF. CDR3 coding DNA: TGCGCCAGCAGCCGCCAGGGGCACGAGACCCAGTACTTC.